The source of this T cell receptor (beta chain) is a study of shared clonotypes between healthy human individuals. Repertoires were generated with immunoSEQ multiplex PCR, while TCRdb's copy carries only in-frame clones and drops some. The data show hundreds of thousands of clones, approximately 74% seen once. The sample taken for sequencing was memory CD4+ T cells sorted from blood. The subset here: CD45RA-negative fraction. The receptor comes from a woman aged 25 to 39 in good health.

CDR3 DNA: TGTGCCAGCAGCTTAGTCGGGAGGGGGGCCACCGGGGAGCTGTTTTTT. This gives the protein CASSLVGRGATGELFF. J is TRBJ2-2 and V is TRBV7-8, with 8 nucleotides matching TRBD2. Germline V lookup: CDR1 SGHVS, CDR2 FQNEAQ. Trimming removed 1 base from V and 4 bases from J; junction bases left unmatched: 5. The CDR3 is 16 amino acids.